The 24 T cell receptor beta chains in this list originate from one sample, sequenced in a study of response to subunit inactivated influenza vaccine. TCRdb ran MiXCR on the RT-PCR reads and lists one entry per CDR3 protein. Of roughly 290,000 distinct CDR3 sequences in the sample, just over 20% were seen once. Sequencing used PBMCs from blood, obtained about 19 months after vaccination. These receptors all stem from a man aged 45 to 75 who received an inactivated influenza vaccine.

This clonotype has only a few counts. The genes are TRBV20-1 and TRBJ1-3; D remains ambiguous. Germline loops: CDR1 DFQATT, CDR2 SNEGSKA (reference sequence). With 3 bases removed from V and 5 bases from J, the gap between germline ends came to 11 bases. The length of the CDR3 is 13 residues. DNA for the CDR3: TGCAGTGCTAGTGTCGGAGAGAGAAACACCATATATTTT. This sequence encodes CSASVGERNTIYF.

The chain is built from TRBV20-1 and TRBJ2-7, with 9 bases that match TRBD1. Germline lookup yields CDR1 DFQATT and CDR2 SNEGSKA (reference sequence). J lost 3 bases, V lost 0 bases, and 15 bases had no gene match. CDR3 length equals 18 residues. DNA of the CDR3: TGCAGTGCTAGAGATGGGAAGGGCCAGACAGGGGGTTTCTACGAGCAGTACTTC. It translates to CSARDGKGQTGGFYEQYF.

This clonotype was seen more than once but under ten times. The chain joins TRBV12-3 or TRBV12-4 to TRBJ2-1, with TRBD2 matching over 14 bases. The CDR3 runs to 14 residues. J was trimmed by 9 bases and V by 6 bases; bases with no gene match: 4. CDR3 protein: CASSGTSGRFEQFF. CDR3 nucleotide sequence: TGTGCCAGCAGCGGGACTAGCGGGAGATTTGAGCAGTTCTTC.

Of note for this clonotype: A junction end diverges from the germline sequence, so it may reflect a read error. This chain uses TRBV5-1 with TRBJ2-5; 11 bases map to TRBD1. Germline CDR1 reads SGHRS; CDR2 reads YFSETQ. The CDR3 has 14 amino acids. This CDR3 is CASSRDRGQETQYF. The CDR3 nucleotides are TGTGCCAGCAGCCGGGACAGGGGGCAAGAGACCCAGTACTTC.

This clonotype has more than one count but fewer than ten. The V gene is TRBV6-2 or TRBV6-3, the J gene TRBJ2-3; unclear D gene. CDR3 length: 14 residues. Germline values: CDR1 MNHEY, CDR2 SVGEGT. The V end lost 0 bases, the J end lost 6 bases, and 10 bases lay between the germline ends. CDR3 sequence reads: CASSYSGTSDTQYF. In DNA form, the CDR3 reads TGTGCCAGCAGTTACTCGGGTACTTCCGATACGCAGTATTTT.

This clonotype was seen a handful of times. The chain joins TRBV5-4 to TRBJ2-5; D is ambiguous. The CDR3 loop spans 13 amino acids. Trimming pared 4 bases from V and 3 bases from J, leaving 10 bases between. Germline assignment: CDR1 SGHNT and CDR2 YYREEE (reference sequence). This CDR3 is CASSQGLEETQYF. The DNA for the CDR3 is TGTGCCAGCAGCCAAGGGCTGGAAGAGACCCAGTACTTC.

CDR3 sequence reads: CASSGQGAYEQYF. CDR3 sequence (DNA): TGTGCCAGCAGTGGACAGGGGGCCTACGAGCAGTACTTC. The genes are TRBV12-3 or TRBV12-4 and TRBJ2-7, with TRBD1 matching over 10 bases. The CDR3 is 13 residues long. J lost 2 bases, V lost 5 bases, and 0 bases had no gene match.

The chain carries TRBV7-8 and TRBJ2-5; D remains ambiguous. Trimming pared 5 bases from V and 3 bases from J, leaving 13 bases between. The germline V gene has CDR1 SGHVS and CDR2 FQNEAQ. The CDR3 extends over 14 amino acids. The CDR3 reads CASSRRRWEETQYF. The CDR3 DNA reads as TGTGCCAGCAGCCGTAGAAGGTGGGAAGAGACCCAGTACTTC.

The chain has TRBV10-3 and TRBJ2-2; D unresolved. The CDR3 loop spans 12 amino acids. Germline lookup yields CDR1 ENHRY and CDR2 SYGVKD. Trimming stripped 10 bases from V and 5 bases from J, with 11 bases between. CDR3 nucleotides: TGTGCCAGCCTTAAACAGACCGGGGAGCTGTTTTTT. Translating gives CASLKQTGELFF.

This clonotype appeared a few times. The chain couples TRBV6-1 to TRBJ2-3, with 8 positions matching TRBD2. This CDR3 spans 16 amino acids. CDR1 is MNHNS, CDR2 SASEGT, per germline. V shed 4 bases, J shed 0 bases, and the junction held 6 bases outside the gene matches. This CDR3 reads CASSGFIAGSTDTQYF. CDR3 sequence (DNA): TGTGCCAGCAGTGGGTTTATAGCGGGAAGCACAGATACGCAGTATTTT.

Many counts were recorded for this clonotype. CDR3 in amino acids: CASSTPSGSFTDTQYF. The CDR3 nucleotides read TGTGCCAGCAGCACGCCTAGCGGGAGCTTCACAGATACGCAGTATTTT. The rearrangement links TRBV7-2 to TRBJ2-3; 10 positions agree with TRBD2. This CDR3 region has 16 residues. J gave up 2 bases and V 5 bases, and 7 bases lay outside the gene matches. Germline V CDR1 and CDR2: SGHTA, FQGNSA.

The V call is TRBV12-3 or TRBV12-4, the J call TRBJ1-2; possible D gene TRBD1, 5 bases. The CDR3 is 15 amino acids. V gave up 1 base and J gave up 4 bases, with 13 bases separating them. In DNA, the CDR3 is TGTGCCAGCAGTTTAGGGTGGACACAGCTCTATGGCTACACCTTC. Protein sequence: CASSLGWTQLYGYTF.

This rearrangement joins TRBV10-3 to TRBJ2-1; D might be TRBD1 (6 bases). V lost 7 bases and J 0 bases, leaving 10 bases between the germline ends. The CDR3 extends over 14 amino acids. CDR1 ENHRY and CDR2 SYGVKD come from the germline V gene. As DNA, the CDR3 is TGTGCCATCACTAAGGGGGACTCCTACAATGAGCAGTTCTTC. Its protein is CAITKGDSYNEQFF.

The chain uses TRBV3-1 and TRBJ2-3; a possible D gene is TRBD2 (5 bases). CDR1 is LGHDT and CDR2 is YNNKEL in the germline V gene (reference sequence). V lost 3 bases, J lost 8 bases, and 9 bases lay in between. CDR3 length: 12 amino acids. In nucleotides, the CDR3 is TGTGCCAGCAGCCAGTCTAGCCGTACGCAGTATTTT. It specifies CASSQSSRTQYF.

This chain links TRBV5-5 with TRBJ1-5; 8 positions agree with TRBD1. The CDR3 is made up of 16 amino acids. Germline V gene sequence: CDR1 SGHKS, CDR2 YYEKEE (reference sequence). Trimming at V came to 2 bases and at J to 4 bases, leaving 8 bases not matched to a gene. The CDR3 sequence is CASSFSWTGTNQPQHF. In nucleotides, the CDR3 is TGTGCCAGCAGCTTTTCCTGGACAGGGACAAATCAGCCCCAGCATTTT.

This clonotype was counted once. One end of the junction fails to match germline, which may point to a read error. The rearrangement links TRBV4-3 to TRBJ1-1; D remains ambiguous. Germline lookup yields CDR1 LGHNA and CDR2 YSLEER. This CDR3 has 15 amino acids. CDR3 region: CASSQVAGLKTEAFF. The CDR3 DNA sequence: TGCGCCAGCAGCCAAGTTGCGGGATTGAAAACTGAAGCTTTCTTT.

This clonotype was picked up a small number of times. The V call is TRBV13, the J call TRBJ2-1, with no clear D. This CDR3 is built from 15 residues. The ends were cut back, 3 bases at V and 6 bases at J, with 15 bases in the middle. Germline V CDR1 and CDR2: PRHDT, FYEKMQ (reference sequence). The CDR3 protein is CASSFGYPRFNEQFF. The CDR3, as DNA: TGTGCCAGCAGCTTCGGCTATCCCCGCTTCAATGAGCAGTTCTTC. Together with reference TRBV13 and TRBJ2-1, the CDR3 gives the full variable domain: AAGVIQSPRHLIKEKRETATLKCYPIPRHDTVYWYQQGPGQDPQFLISFYEKMQSDKGSIPDRFSAQQFSDYHSELNMSSLELGDSALYFCASSFGYPRFNEQFFGPGTRLTVL.

This clonotype has at least ten counts. The chain links TRBV4-1 to TRBJ1-1; no clear D. This CDR3 is built from 13 residues. Trimming pared 4 bases from V and 2 bases from J, leaving 8 bases between. Per the germline V gene, CDR1 is MGHRA and CDR2 is YSYEKL. CDR3 region: CASSLKENTEAFF. CDR3 bases: TGCGCCAGCAGCCTCAAAGAAAACACTGAAGCTTTCTTT.

The chain couples TRBV6-1 to TRBJ2-6; possible D gene TRBD2, 6 bases. The CDR3 totals 17 residues. Trimming shortened V by 6 bases and J by 0 bases, and 15 bases separated the two germline ends. Germline CDR1 is MNHNS and CDR2 is SASEGT. Here the CDR3 DNA reads TGTGCCAGCAGACTCTCTAGCGCAAACTCTGGGGCCAACGTCCTGACTTTC. Protein sequence: CASRLSSANSGANVLTF.

This clonotype was seen only a few times. V is TRBV4-1 and J is TRBJ1-3, with a tentative D call TRBD1 (6 bases). The CDR3 contains 17 residues. Germline assignment: CDR1 MGHRA and CDR2 YSYEKL. Trimming removed 3 bases from V and 0 bases from J, with 15 bases in between. CDR3 coding DNA: TGCGCCAGCAGCCACATCGCCGGGACAAGCTCTGGAAACACCATATATTTT. Amino acids: CASSHIAGTSSGNTIYF.

This clonotype was recorded at least ten times. The chain is built from TRBV7-9 and TRBJ1-2, with TRBD1 matching over 7 bases. With 5 bases clipped from V and 7 bases from J, the junction kept 10 bases outside the gene matches. The germline V gene has CDR1 SEHNR and CDR2 FQNEAQ (reference sequence). This CDR3 region has 14 residues. The CDR3 loop is CASSPTGFDAGYTF. CDR3 in DNA: TGTGCCAGCAGCCCGACAGGGTTTGACGCTGGCTACACCTTC. Full variable domain (missing parts from reference TRBV7-9 and TRBJ1-2): DTGVSQNPRHKITKRGQNVTFRCDPISEHNRLYWYRQTLGQGPEFLTYFQNEAQLEKSRLLSDRFSAERPKGSFSTLEIQRTEQGDSAMYLCASSPTGFDAGYTFGSGTRLTVV.

This clonotype was counted between two and nine times. The chain's CDR3 is CASSLWRMGAVYTF. In DNA, the CDR3 is TGTGCCAGCAGCTTGTGGCGGATGGGCGCAGTCTACACCTTC. V gene TRBV5-4 combines with J gene TRBJ1-2; D uncertain. The CDR3 runs 14 residues. CDR1 and CDR2 from the germline V gene are SGHNT and YYREEE (reference sequence). Trimming took off 1 base at V and 10 bases at J, with 17 bases between the two ends.

The chain recombines TRBV27 with TRBJ2-3, with D perhaps TRBD1 or TRBD2 (5 bases each). Germline CDR1 reads MNHEY; CDR2 reads SMNVEV (reference sequence). There are 15 residues in the CDR3. Deletions cut 5 bases from V and 2 bases from J, with 14 bases between. CDR3 sequence (DNA): TGTGCCAGCAGTGCCCCCAGGGACCACACAGATACGCAGTATTTT. It translates to CASSAPRDHTDTQYF.

The gene calls are TRBV7-2 and TRBJ2-5; D call uncertain. CDR3 length: 13 amino acids. CDR1 SGHTA and CDR2 FQGNSA come from the germline V gene. V lost 3 bases, J lost 5 bases, and 10 bases lay in between. The CDR3 nucleotides are TGTGCCAGCAGCTTTAGTCTCGGGGAGACCCAGTACTTC. The encoded protein is CASSFSLGETQYF.